These 8 T cell receptor beta chains were sequenced from one sample in a study of patients and donors after allogeneic stem cell transplantation. Via MiXCR, TCRdb re-called the RT-PCR reads, giving one row per CDR3 protein. The repertoire includes 150,000 to 250,000 distinct CDR3 sequences, around 41% of them detected once, and 33% sits in the top ten. Sequenced sample: blood, either unsorted or a sorted T cell fraction (not recorded which). The receptors were gathered from a human donor who was either an allogeneic HSCT recipient or a stem cell or donor lymphocyte infusion donor (not recorded which). It is not recorded whose cells these are; they may come from a transplant donor.

V and J are TRBV29-1 and TRBJ1-1, with 9 positions matching TRBD1. Looked up from germline, CDR1 is SQVTM and CDR2 is ANQGSEA. Trimming at V came to 4 bases and at J to 1 base, leaving 4 bases not matched to a gene. This CDR3 contains 14 residues. CDR3 sequence reads: CSVGTGGWNTEAFF. In DNA form, the CDR3 reads TGCAGCGTTGGTACAGGGGGCTGGAACACTGAAGCTTTCTTT. Looking up the rest from reference TRBV29-1 and TRBJ1-1 gives the full variable domain: SAVISQKPSRDICQRGTSLTIQCQVDSQVTMMFWYRQQPGQSLTLIATANQGSEATYESGFVIDKFPISRPNLTFSTLTVSNMSPEDSSIYLCSVGTGGWNTEAFFGQGTRLTVV.

The V gene is TRBV29-1, the J gene TRBJ1-2; a possible D gene is TRBD1 (5 bases). Germline CDR1 reads SQVTM; CDR2 reads ANQGSEA. V lost 3 bases and J lost 0, with 20 bases in between. The CDR3 extends over 17 amino acids. CDR3 sequence reads: CSVDSTLGPGTNYGYTF. DNA of the CDR3: TGCAGCGTTGATTCAACCCTGGGACCGGGTACTAACTATGGCTACACCTTC.

This clonotype has only a few counts. The chain couples TRBV7-9 to TRBJ2-5, with D possibly being TRBD2 (5 bases). V shed 2 bases and J shed 5 bases, with 15 bases lying between them. This CDR3 region has 15 residues. Germline assignment: CDR1 SEHNR and CDR2 FQNEAQ (reference sequence). CDR3 protein: CASSLHYGKHETQYF. The CDR3 DNA follows: TGTGCCAGCAGCTTACACTACGGGAAGCACGAGACCCAGTACTTC. Variable domain in full (rest from reference TRBV7-9 and TRBJ2-5): DTGVSQNPRHKITKRGQNVTFRCDPISEHNRLYWYRQTLGQGPEFLTYFQNEAQLEKSRLLSDRFSAERPKGSFSTLEIQRTEQGDSAMYLCASSLHYGKHETQYFGPGTRLLVL.

The chain links TRBV7-3 to TRBJ2-1, with TRBD2 matching over 13 bases. There are 16 residues in the CDR3. CDR1 is SGHTA and CDR2 is FQGTGA in the germline V gene. V was pared by 2 bases and J by 9 bases, with 7 bases of the junction left unmatched. CDR3 protein: CASSLFGLAGVGEQFF. CDR3 nucleotide sequence: TGTGCCAGCAGCTTATTTGGACTAGCGGGAGTAGGTGAGCAGTTCTTC.

By sample share, this clonotype is medium-sized (0.01 to 0.1%). The J gene is TRBJ1-4, the V gene TRBV7-9; D may be TRBD1 (5 bases). Germline CDR1 and CDR2: SEHNR and FQNEAQ (reference sequence). Deletions cut 4 bases from V and 4 bases from J, with 13 bases between. The CDR3 spans 15 residues. The CDR3 loop is CASSWDRDLNEKLFF. Written as DNA, the CDR3 is TGTGCCAGCAGCTGGGACCGGGACCTTAATGAAAAACTGTTTTTT.

In its sample, this clonotype was seen a few times. CDR3 residues: CASSLRPGAPDTQYF. Written as DNA, the CDR3 is TGTGCCAGCAGCTTACGGCCGGGAGCCCCAGATACGCAGTATTTT. The V gene is TRBV7-9, the J gene TRBJ2-3, with TRBD2 as a possible D gene (6 bases). CDR3 size: 15 residues. Germline V lookup: CDR1 SEHNR, CDR2 FQNEAQ (reference sequence). V was cut by 2 bases and J by 4 bases, with 13 bases left in between. The full variable domain, in which reference TRBV7-9 and TRBJ2-3 provide the parts outside the CDR3, is DTGVSQNPRHKITKRGQNVTFRCDPISEHNRLYWYRQTLGQGPEFLTYFQNEAQLEKSRLLSDRFSAERPKGSFSTLEIQRTEQGDSAMYLCASSLRPGAPDTQYFGPGTRLTVL.

The chain is built from TRBV28 and TRBJ2-1; 12 bases agree with TRBD2. Per the germline V gene, CDR1 is MDHEN and CDR2 is SYDVKM. Trimming removed 6 bases from V and 7 bases from J; junction bases left unmatched: 13. The CDR3 extends over 17 amino acids. Here the CDR3 DNA reads TGTGCCAGCAGGGTGTATGCTAGCGGGAGGGGGCAGAATGAGCAGTTCTTC. Translation: CASRVYASGRGQNEQFF.

The rearrangement joins TRBV20-1 to TRBJ2-7; D call uncertain. The V gene's germline CDR1 is DFQATT and CDR2 SNEGSKA (reference sequence). V dropped 3 bases and J dropped 0 bases, with 12 bases sitting between them. The CDR3 contains 14 residues. CDR3 region: CSASPAEPSYEQYF. For the CDR3, the DNA is TGCAGTGCTAGTCCTGCGGAACCCTCCTACGAGCAGTACTTC.